This TCR beta chain was retrieved from a study of identical twins. Study results and caveats: Abundant beta clonotypes from cord blood had fewer insertions, unlike memory repertoires, which showed none. Monozygotic twin pairs showed more out-of-frame TCR alpha sharing than models estimated. Those out-of-frame alpha sequences shared by twins showed an excess of low generation probability. Among beta out-of-frame sequences, excess sharing between twins appeared weaker.

MiXCR, applied by TCRdb to the 5' RACE reads, yields one record per CDR3 protein. Here the sample spans roughly 350,000 distinct CDR3 sequences, approximately 8.7% being singletons. This clonotype appeared many times. Its target is not known. The germline V gene encodes CDR1 MGHRA and CDR2 YSYEKL. The CDR3 consists of 15 residues. Deletions cut 1 base from V and 0 bases from J, with 9 bases between. V usage is TRBV4-1 and J usage is TRBJ1-2; possible D gene TRBD1, 5 bases. The TCR comes from a woman between 45 and 60 years old in good health. Sequencing was performed on naive T cells sorted from blood. CDR3 DNA sequence: TGCGCCAGCAGCCAAGGGACATTAGCTAACTATGGCTACACCTTC. Translating gives CASSQGTLANYGYTF.